Listed below are T cell receptor beta chains from one sample, sequenced in a study of cytomegalovirus exposure and HLA in healthy donors. The table came from immunoSEQ multiplex PCR; TCRdb's copy has only in-frame clones and leaves some out. The sample lists roughly 150,000 clones, about 70% occurring once. Sample: PBMCs. All receptors derive from a male donor in good health and CMV-seronegative. The conserved cysteine and the conserved F or W are not part of the CDR3 here.

TRBV5-1	TRBJ2-1	ASSLAGGPNEQF
TRBV10-2	TRBJ1-1	ASKQDGSTEAF
TRBV9	TRBJ2-3	ASSVAGGRRITDTQY
TRBV19	TRBJ1-1	ASSLQGAQAF
TRBV7-9	TRBJ2-7	ASSSALSFTYEQY
TRBV6-1	TRBJ1-4	ASSRGTGGNEKLF
TRBV30	TRBJ2-2	AWSAVEGAGELF
TRBV6-1	TRBJ1-6	ASRREEVTSPLH
TRBV6-5	TRBJ1-5	ASSPRQGNQPQH
TRBV19	TRBJ2-7	ASGGRAGQPYEQY
TRBV27	TRBJ1-4	ASSFSRGKEKLF
TRBV15	NA	ATSSGDRALPSSYEQY
TRBV5-1	TRBJ1-4	ASSLQGGSTTNEKLF
TRBV9	TRBJ1-3	ASSVGSGGTGNTIY
TRBV6-1	TRBJ2-5	ASSGYRTGIRETQY
TRBV19	TRBJ2-5	ASSVRLAGETQY
TRBV2	NA	ASRETGGEQY
TRBV10-3	TRBJ2-1	AISDPGQGYGEQF
TRBV29-1	TRBJ2-2	SVGGRQHTGELF
TRBV7-8	TRBJ1-2	ASSSPGGNYGYT
TRBV7-9	TRBJ1-6	SSSLARQGTYNSPLH
TRBV5-1	TRBJ2-5	ASSLGTGPQETQY
TRBV9	TRBJ2-2	ASSVGGTGSGGELF
TRBV6-6	TRBJ2-5	ASTPPGVETQY
TRBV18	TRBJ2-7	ASSPMGLAGVSYEQY
TRBV12-2	TRBJ2-2	ASRLEEGLAGGNTGELF
TRBV6-1	TRBJ1-5	ASSDVLSAGSNQPQH
TRBV9	TRBJ2-7	ASSVAPGAPYEQY
TRBV5-6	TRBJ1-2	ASSYIDLGTDYGYT
TRBV7-9	TRBJ1-1	ASSSGGGTEAF
TRBV7-3	TRBJ2-1	ASSSSGLAINEQF
TRBV7-2	TRBJ2-7	ASSSSSGSSYEQY
TRBV7-3	TRBJ2-2	ASSFVGTGELF
TRBV4-2	TRBJ1-3	ASSGTNRGLFGNTIY
TRBV28	TRBJ1-3	ASSLTGSTRNTIY
TRBV11-2	TRBJ2-3	ASSLQKGRQGLTDTQY
TRBV2	TRBJ2-3	ASSFLIRDSGPDTQY
TRBV18	TRBJ1-5	ASSFGQGYYQPQH
TRBV9	TRBJ2-3	ASSLYRTGESTDTQY
TRBV30	TRBJ2-7	AWTITGTTYEQY
TRBV7-2	TRBJ2-3	ASSLDGGLAGIKPDTQY
TRBV4-1	TRBJ2-5	ASSLNWGERETQY
TRBV27	NA	ASSFWTSSSYEQY
TRBV20-1	TRBJ1-1	SASNNPEAF
TRBV27	TRBJ2-7	ASSLTGGWWEQY
TRBV29-1	TRBJ1-2	SVGADRMDGYT
TRBV4-1	TRBJ1-3	ASSPIDSSGNTIY
TRBV5-1	TRBJ2-2	ASSLAGMSGELF